The 20 T cell receptor beta chains below come from one sample, sequenced in a study of blood T cells in healthy people across ages. PCR was performed a second time for about 6 to 12 cycles using a sample-barcoded 5' primer and a J-beta primer mix. A single record per CDR3 protein comes from TCRdb applying MiXCR to the 5' RACE reads. The sample comprises 1.2 million to 1.5 million distinct CDR3 sequences, approximately 59% of which are singletons, and 6.5% to 8% rests with the top ten. The sample comprised blood. Receptors were obtained from a man aged 18 to 29 in good health.

This clonotype was counted only a few times. The chain joins TRBV25-1 to TRBJ2-1; possibly TRBD1 or TRBD2 for D (5 bases each). Trimming pared 1 base from V and 5 bases from J, leaving 15 bases between. CDR1 MGHDK and CDR2 SYGVNS come from the germline V gene. This CDR3 has 16 amino acids. This CDR3 reads CASSESSGLVNNEQFF. In DNA form, the CDR3 reads TGTGCCAGCAGTGAATCCTCGGGGCTAGTGAACAATGAGCAGTTCTTC.

This clonotype has just a few counts. The V and J genes are TRBV10-3 and TRBJ2-7; 10 bases align to TRBD1. The germline CDR1 and CDR2 sequences are ENHRY and SYGVKD. This CDR3 region has 15 residues. Trimming cost V 0 bases and J 3 bases; bases outside gene matches: 2. CDR3 in DNA: TGTGCCATCAGTGAGTCGGGGACAGGGGACTACGAGCAGTACTTC. Protein: CAISESGTGDYEQYF.

This rearrangement joins TRBV5-1 to TRBJ1-2; TRBD1 matches at 7 bases. The CDR3 spans 15 residues. CDR1 is SGHRS and CDR2 is YFSETQ in the germline V gene. J was trimmed by 2 bases and V by 1 base; bases with no gene match: 5. CDR3 sequence reads: CASSLNEGANYGYTF. The CDR3, as DNA: TGCGCCAGCAGCTTGAACGAGGGGGCGAACTATGGCTACACCTTC.

The chain employs TRBV20-1 and TRBJ2-1, with 12 nucleotides matching TRBD2. This CDR3 has 17 residues. Trimming cost V 3 bases and J 7 bases; bases outside gene matches: 13. The V gene's germline CDR1 is DFQATT and CDR2 SNEGSKA (reference sequence). The CDR3 loop reads CSARTSGSATPQNEQFF. The CDR3 DNA is TGCAGTGCTAGGACTAGCGGGAGTGCGACCCCACAAAATGAGCAGTTCTTC.

The V call is TRBV6-2 or TRBV6-3, the J call TRBJ2-5; a weak D match, TRBD2 (6 bases). Germline lookup yields CDR1 MNHEY and CDR2 SVGEGT. The CDR3 is 15 amino acids. V was cut by 2 bases and J by 1 base, with 11 bases left in between. CDR3 loop: CASSYPRDFQETQYF. The CDR3 DNA reads TGTGCCAGCAGTTACCCCCGGGACTTCCAAGAGACCCAGTACTTC.

This clonotype has a handful of counts. This chain links TRBV6-5 with TRBJ2-2; no clear D gene. CDR3 length: 15 residues. Germline lookup yields CDR1 MNHEY and CDR2 SVGAGI. Between the trimmed V and J ends, which lost 0 bases and 2 bases, there was a span of 7 bases. The CDR3 coding sequence is TGTGCCAGCAGTTACTCTGTTCCAAACACCGGGGAGCTGTTTTTT. It translates to CASSYSVPNTGELFF.

The chain recombines TRBV7-9 with TRBJ2-1; 9 bases match TRBD1. The last part of the DNA fits TRBJ2-7 better; the J call may be wrong. Per the germline V gene, CDR1 is SEHNR and CDR2 is FQNEAQ (reference sequence). This CDR3 comprises 15 residues. The CDR3 DNA sequence: TGTGCCAGCAGCTTTCACGGACAGGGGAGAAACGAGCAGTACTTC. Its protein is CASSFHGQGRNEQYF.

This clonotype appeared a few times. V gene TRBV25-1 combines with J gene TRBJ2-7, with TRBD1 matching over 8 bases. The CDR3 contains 12 residues. The trim removed 7 bases at V and 5 bases at J, leaving 4 bases unmatched. The germline gives CDR1 MGHDK, CDR2 SYGVNS. The CDR3 region is CASKGQVDEQYF. CDR3 bases: TGTGCCAGCAAGGGACAGGTGGACGAGCAGTACTTC.

V usage is TRBV4-1 and J usage is TRBJ2-4; 11 bases are shared with TRBD1. The DNA end is a closer match to TRBJ2-7, so the J assignment may be wrong. CDR3 length: 15 residues. Germline loops: CDR1 MGHRA, CDR2 YSYEKL. The CDR3 here is CASSQVADRGLEQYF. CDR3 nucleotides: TGCGCCAGCAGCCAAGTAGCGGACAGGGGGCTCGAGCAGTACTTC.

J is TRBJ2-3 and V is TRBV27, with 12 bases matching TRBD2. This CDR3 contains 15 residues. V lost 6 bases and J lost 3; bases outside the gene matches: 4. Germline CDR1 reads MNHEY; CDR2 reads SMNVEV (reference sequence). CDR3 sequence: CASRRLAGVTDTQYF. The CDR3 DNA reads TGTGCCAGCAGGCGACTAGCGGGAGTTACAGATACGCAGTATTTT.

The chain carries TRBV7-9 and TRBJ2-5; a weak D match, TRBD2 (6 bases). The germline V and J ends were trimmed by 6 bases and 11 bases, with 16 bases remaining between them. The CDR3 sequence is 12 residues long. Germline-derived CDR1 and CDR2 are SEHNR and FQNEAQ (reference sequence). CDR3: CASSWDSAKQYF. In nucleotides, the CDR3 is TGTGCCAGCAGTTGGGACTCCGCCAAGCAGTACTTC.

V and J are TRBV27 and TRBJ2-3; D is uncertain. CDR1 is MNHEY, CDR2 SMNVEV, per germline (reference sequence). V was pared by 1 base and J by 2 bases, with 10 bases between. CDR3 length: 15 amino acids. CDR3 DNA sequence: TGTGCCAGCAGTTTATGGCCTGACTCCACAGATACGCAGTATTTT. This encodes CASSLWPDSTDTQYF.

The chain is built from TRBV4-1 and TRBJ2-4; D assignment may be TRBD1 or TRBD2 (5 bases each). The CDR3 has 14 amino acids. Germline V gene sequence: CDR1 MGHRA, CDR2 YSYEKL. The ends were cut back, 1 base at V and 13 bases at J, with 17 bases in the middle. In nucleotides, the CDR3 is TGCGCCAGCAGCCAAGGGGACCTCCGGGCGGAGCAGTACTTC. As protein: CASSQGDLRAEQYF.

V and J are TRBV20-1 and TRBJ2-5; tentatively, D is TRBD2 (5 bases). Trimming left V 3 bases short and J 3 bases short, with 20 bases between. CDR1 and CDR2 (germline): DFQATT, SNEGSKA (reference sequence). The CDR3 spans 16 residues. This CDR3 reads CSASPWEPSAKETQYF. In nucleotides, the CDR3 is TGCAGTGCTAGTCCCTGGGAGCCAAGTGCCAAAGAGACCCAGTACTTC.

The chain couples TRBV2 to TRBJ2-3; no clear D. Germline V gene lookup returns CDR1 SNHLY and CDR2 FYNNEI. CDR3 length: 11 residues. V lost 7 bases to trimming and J lost 6 bases, with 8 bases between them. CDR3 nucleotides: TGTGCCAGCATGCCCCCCGATACGCAGTATTTT. Translated, it gives CASMPPDTQYF.

The chain recombines TRBV6-6 with TRBJ1-1; D gene unclear. The germline V and J ends were trimmed by 2 bases and 1 base, with 5 bases remaining between them. Germline assignment: CDR1 MNHNY and CDR2 SVGAGI (reference sequence). The CDR3 runs to 13 residues. The CDR3 nucleotides are TGTGCCAGCAGTTACGGCCCGAACACTGAAGCTTTCTTT. Amino acid sequence: CASSYGPNTEAFF.

The chain employs TRBV20-1 and TRBJ2-3; tentatively, D is TRBD2 (6 bases). Germline CDR1 reads DFQATT; CDR2 reads SNEGSKA (reference sequence). The CDR3 is 16 residues long. V lost 7 bases and J lost 2, with 22 bases in between. The CDR3 here is CSGDGEVLPDTDTQYF. CDR3 coding DNA: TGCAGTGGCGACGGGGAGGTACTCCCAGACACAGATACGCAGTATTTT.

A few counts support this clonotype. The chain has TRBV6-5 and TRBJ2-7; D not resolved. Germline values: CDR1 MNHEY, CDR2 SVGAGI. CDR3 length: 11 residues. Trimming cost V 5 bases and J 6 bases, with 8 bases left between them. CDR3 amino acids: CASSQRSEQYF. CDR3 DNA sequence: TGTGCCAGCAGTCAACGGTCCGAGCAGTACTTC.

The chain joins TRBV4-1 to TRBJ1-1; 9 bases match TRBD1. CDR1 MGHRA and CDR2 YSYEKL come from the germline V gene. V was clipped by 6 bases and J by 5 bases; unmatched bases: 7. The CDR3 is 14 residues long. As DNA, the CDR3 is TGCGCCAGCAGGGACAGGGGTAAGGGAACTGAAGCTTTCTTT. Translation: CASRDRGKGTEAFF.

This clonotype was detected only a few times. V gene TRBV29-1 combines with J gene TRBJ2-7; D is undetermined. This CDR3 is 13 amino acids long. The germline V and J ends were trimmed by 3 bases and 0 bases, with 9 bases remaining between them. CDR1 is SQVTM, CDR2 ANQGSEA, per germline. The CDR3 region is CSVETSYSYEQYF. CDR3 in DNA: TGCAGCGTTGAGACGTCGTACTCCTACGAGCAGTACTTC.